Below are 30 T cell receptor beta chains sequenced from a single sample in a study of T-cell reconstitution after alpha-beta-depleted transplantation in children. During its preparation, the TCRbeta library received unique molecular identifiers. MiXCR, run by TCRdb on the PCR reads, gives a single entry per CDR3 protein. The repertoire holds more than 120,000 distinct CDR3 sequences, around 8.5% seen once, with 15% to 20% in the top ten. Sequences were derived from PBMCs, mostly from graft donor cells, sampled 180 days after TCRalphabeta/CD19-depleted stem cell transplant. The source is a female patient under 10 years old who had a stem cell transplant for congenital amegakaryocytic thrombocytopenia, so the T cells may come from the graft donor.

This clonotype was seen at least ten times. The rearrangement links TRBV20-1 to TRBJ2-5; the D call may be TRBD1 or TRBD2 (5 bases each). V was clipped by 3 bases and J by 4 bases, with 12 bases between them. Germline-derived CDR1 and CDR2 are DFQATT and SNEGSKA (reference sequence). This CDR3 comprises 13 residues. The CDR3 sequence: CSARGRRGETQYF. The DNA for the CDR3 is TGCAGTGCTAGGGGACGTAGGGGAGAGACCCAGTACTTC.

This clonotype was seen ten or more times. CDR3 region: CASRAQTSDRGGDTQYF. DNA of the CDR3: TGTGCCAGCAGAGCCCAAACCTCGGACAGGGGAGGCGATACGCAGTATTTT. The chain employs TRBV12-3 or TRBV12-4 and TRBJ2-3; 9 bases map to TRBD1. The CDR3 has 17 residues. J gave up 6 bases and V 6 bases, and 16 bases lay outside the gene matches.

At least ten counts were recorded for this clonotype. The CDR3 DNA is TGCGCCAGCAGCCAGGGACAGGTGAATGAAAAACTGTTTTTT. This encodes CASSQGQVNEKLFF. This rearrangement joins TRBV5-1 to TRBJ1-4; TRBD1 matches 8 bases. The germline V gene has CDR1 SGHRS and CDR2 YFSETQ. The junction had 4 bases not matched to a gene; V was cut back by 4 bases and J by 5 bases. The CDR3 runs to 14 residues.

This clonotype has ten or more counts. This chain uses TRBV7-8 with TRBJ1-5; D uncertain. The CDR3 extends over 15 amino acids. Per germline, CDR1 SGHVS and CDR2 FQNEAQ. V dropped 5 bases and J dropped 0 bases, with 11 bases sitting between them. The CDR3 loop is CASSPQRNSNQPQHF. DNA of the CDR3: TGTGCCAGCAGCCCCCAACGGAATAGCAATCAGCCCCAGCATTTT.

This clonotype appeared a few times. This sequence joins TRBV19 and TRBJ1-1; a weak D match, TRBD1 (6 bases). The germline V gene has CDR1 LNHDA and CDR2 SQIVND (reference sequence). Trimming took 2 bases from V and 3 from J, leaving 10 bases between them. There are 14 residues in the CDR3. The CDR3 nucleotides are TGTGCCAGTAGTATACCAGGGGCGGACACTGAAGCTTTCTTT. It encodes CASSIPGADTEAFF.

The gene calls are TRBV3-1 and TRBJ2-1; 10 bases match TRBD2. The V gene end was trimmed by 3 bases and the J gene end by 2 bases; junction bases not matched to a gene: 4. The germline gives CDR1 LGHDT, CDR2 YNNKEL (reference sequence). The CDR3 has 16 residues. In DNA, the CDR3 is TGTGCCAGCAGCCACCCAAGCGGGAGGGCCTACAATGAGCAGTTCTTC. It yields the protein CASSHPSGRAYNEQFF.

The gene calls are TRBV7-9 and TRBJ1-6, with TRBD1 as a possible D gene (5 bases). V lost 4 bases to trimming and J lost 10 bases, with 17 bases between them. Germline CDR1 is SEHNR and CDR2 is FQNEAQ (reference sequence). This CDR3 has 15 residues. CDR3 sequence: CASSSTPRVGSPLHF. For the CDR3, the DNA is TGTGCCAGCAGCTCAACCCCCAGGGTTGGATCACCCCTCCACTTT.

Concerning this clonotype: A read error may explain this, as a much larger clone is one base away. The genes are TRBV5-5 and TRBJ2-2; 10 bases map to TRBD2. Germline lookup yields CDR1 SGHKS and CDR2 YYEKEE (reference sequence). CDR3 length: 16 amino acids. CDR3 in amino acids: CSSSSPSGGNTGELFF. In DNA form, the CDR3 reads TGTTCCAGCAGCTCTCCTAGCGGGGGGAACACCGGGGAGCTGTTTTTT.

This clonotype was counted at least ten times. The J gene is TRBJ2-4, the V gene TRBV10-1; 8 bases align to TRBD2. The germline CDR1 and CDR2 sequences are WNHNN and SYGVQD (reference sequence). Unmatched junction bases numbered 1, after V lost 0 bases and J lost 0 bases. The CDR3 spans 16 residues. CDR3 sequence reads: CASSESTSAAKNIQYF. The CDR3 DNA reads as TGCGCCAGCAGTGAGTCGACTAGCGCAGCCAAAAACATTCAGTACTTC.

The V and J genes are TRBV29-1 and TRBJ2-2; TRBD2 matches 12 bases. Germline V gives CDR1 SQVTM, CDR2 ANQGSEA. The CDR3 consists of 17 residues. Trimming removed 6 bases from V and 5 bases from J; junction bases left unmatched: 13. The CDR3, as DNA: TGCAGCGTGGGGGGCCTAGCGGGGGGGCCCGGGACCGGGGAGCTGTTTTTT. This sequence encodes CSVGGLAGGPGTGELFF.

In this sample, this clonotype turned up a few times. J is TRBJ1-2 and V is TRBV6-5; 8 bases are a match to TRBD1. CDR3 length: 14 residues. J gave up 8 bases and V 0 bases, and 5 bases lay outside the gene matches. Germline CDR1 reads MNHEY; CDR2 reads SVGAGI. CDR3: CASSYSRDRRGYTF. CDR3 nucleotides: TGTGCCAGCAGTTACTCCAGGGACAGGCGAGGCTACACCTTC.

This clonotype has a count of ten or more. CDR3 in amino acids: CASRQDPTGELFF. CDR3 sequence (DNA): TGTGCCAGCAGACAGGACCCCACCGGGGAGCTGTTTTTT. The V and J genes are TRBV12-3 or TRBV12-4 and TRBJ2-2; a weak D match, TRBD1 (5 bases). With 6 bases removed from V and 4 bases from J, the gap between germline ends came to 9 bases. The CDR3 has 13 residues.

CDR3 region: CSAGTSGRVDYTGELFF. The CDR3 DNA reads as TGCAGTGCCGGGACTAGCGGGAGGGTTGACTACACCGGGGAGCTGTTTTTT. This sequence joins TRBV20-1 and TRBJ2-2, with 16 nucleotides matching TRBD2. V gave up 6 bases and J gave up 3 bases; unmatched junction bases: 7. The CDR3 totals 17 residues. Germline CDR1 DFQATT, CDR2 SNEGSKA (reference sequence).

This clonotype was observed many times. The rearrangement joins TRBV28 to TRBJ2-2, with 7 positions matching TRBD1. V lost 11 bases to trimming and J lost 2 bases; unmatched junction nucleotides: 5. The CDR3 sequence is 13 residues long. The germline gives CDR1 MDHEN, CDR2 SYDVKM. CDR3 protein: CALQGSNTGELFF. DNA for the CDR3: TGTGCCTTACAGGGGAGCAACACCGGGGAGCTGTTTTTT.

The chain uses TRBV20-1 and TRBJ2-5; D remains ambiguous. Trimming pared 3 bases from V and 2 bases from J, leaving 16 bases between. Looked up from germline, CDR1 is DFQATT and CDR2 is SNEGSKA (reference sequence). This CDR3 region has 15 residues. For the CDR3, the DNA is TGCAGTGCTAGGCCGATAATGGTTTTTCAAGAGACCCAGTACTTC. It specifies CSARPIMVFQETQYF.

This clonotype was found many times. The V call is TRBV2, the J call TRBJ2-7; D unclear. The germline V gene encodes CDR1 SNHLY and CDR2 FYNNEI. The CDR3 covers 14 residues. The V gene lost 2 bases and the J gene lost 7 bases, with 15 bases spanning the gap. This chain's CDR3 is CASSELAQVGEQYF. The DNA for the CDR3 is TGTGCCAGCAGTGAACTGGCCCAGGTGGGGGAGCAGTACTTC.

This clonotype was counted only a few times. The J gene is TRBJ2-7, the V gene TRBV3-1, with 14 positions matching TRBD2. The germline gives CDR1 LGHDT, CDR2 YNNKEL (reference sequence). This CDR3 is built from 18 residues. V lost 5 bases to trimming and J lost 0 bases; unmatched junction nucleotides: 9. In DNA form, the CDR3 reads TGTGCCAGCAGCGGACGACTAGCGGGAGGGCCTTTCTCCTACGAGCAGTACTTC. Translation gives CASSGRLAGGPFSYEQYF.

This clonotype was detected only a few times. The V and J genes are TRBV12-3 or TRBV12-4 and TRBJ1-1, with D unresolved. Deletions cut 5 bases from V and 1 base from J, with 8 bases between. The CDR3 is made up of 13 amino acids. The chain's CDR3 is CASSQDPNTEAFF. In DNA form, the CDR3 reads TGTGCCAGCAGTCAGGACCCGAACACTGAAGCTTTCTTT.

This clonotype was counted ten times or more. The chain has TRBV5-1 and TRBJ1-2, with TRBD1 identical over 10 bases. Germline assignment: CDR1 SGHRS and CDR2 YFSETQ. J gave up 8 bases and V 4 bases, and 14 bases lay outside the gene matches. The CDR3 totals 16 residues. This CDR3 is CASSLGTGAASRGYTF. Here the CDR3 DNA reads TGCGCCAGCAGCCTCGGGACAGGGGCAGCTTCAAGGGGCTACACCTTC.

Ten or more counts support this clonotype. The rearrangement uses TRBV12-3 or TRBV12-4 and TRBJ2-3; D is undetermined. CDR3 size: 14 residues. Between the trimmed V and J ends, which lost 3 bases and 0 bases, there was a span of 7 bases. For the CDR3, the DNA is TGTGCCAGCAGTTTCTTAGTTAGCACAGATACGCAGTATTTT. This codes for CASSFLVSTDTQYF.

J is TRBJ2-3 and V is TRBV5-4, with D unclear. Germline values: CDR1 SGHNT, CDR2 YYREEE (reference sequence). The CDR3 runs 15 residues. The germline V and J ends were trimmed by 0 bases and 5 bases, with 13 bases remaining between them. The CDR3 sequence is CASSLGPRFEDTQYF. CDR3 nucleotides: TGTGCCAGCAGCTTGGGCCCTAGGTTTGAAGATACGCAGTATTTT.

This clonotype was found many times. The J gene is TRBJ2-3, the V gene TRBV12-3 or TRBV12-4; no clear D. This CDR3 has 13 residues. Trimming pared 7 bases from V and 0 bases from J, leaving 8 bases between. The CDR3 region is CASKAQSTDTQYF. The CDR3, as DNA: TGTGCCAGCAAAGCACAGAGCACAGATACGCAGTATTTT.

This clonotype occurred a few times. CDR3: CASNRLAGEDEQYF. CDR3 nucleotides: TGTGCCAGCAACAGACTAGCGGGGGAGGACGAGCAGTACTTC. The gene calls are TRBV2 and TRBJ2-7, with TRBD2 matching over 12 bases. Germline values: CDR1 SNHLY, CDR2 FYNNEI. With 7 bases clipped from V and 5 bases from J, the junction kept 6 bases outside the gene matches. This CDR3 is 14 amino acids long.

This clonotype came up many times. The chain joins TRBV4-2 to TRBJ1-1; D unclear. The CDR3 has 13 amino acids. Germline-derived CDR1 and CDR2 are LGHNA and YNFKEQ. Trimming took off 4 bases at V and 3 bases at J, with 9 bases between the two ends. The DNA of the CDR3 is TGTGCCAGCAGCCTGGTGGGAGACACTGAAGCTTTCTTT. The encoded protein is CASSLVGDTEAFF.

In this sample, this clonotype turned up many times. CDR3 sequence: CASRTRQGENRNQPQHF. CDR3 in DNA: TGTGCCAGCAGGACACGACAGGGGGAAAATCGCAATCAGCCCCAGCATTTT. The chain employs TRBV2 and TRBJ1-5; 9 nucleotides line up with TRBD1. Trimming removed 6 bases from V and 2 bases from J; junction bases left unmatched: 11. This CDR3 spans 17 amino acids. From germline, CDR1 is SNHLY and CDR2 FYNNEI.

This clonotype was seen at least ten times. The chain has TRBV12-3 or TRBV12-4 and TRBJ2-3, with D maybe TRBD1 (5 bases). The CDR3 sequence is 13 residues long. V gave up 7 bases and J gave up 2 bases, with 10 bases separating them. The CDR3 nucleotides read TGTGCCAGCACCACGACAGTCACAGATACGCAGTATTTT. This sequence encodes CASTTTVTDTQYF.

This chain links TRBV20-1 with TRBJ1-4, with TRBD1 matching 7 bases. The ends lost 2 bases at V and 11 bases at J; junction bases unmatched: 5. CDR1 DFQATT and CDR2 SNEGSKA come from the germline V gene (reference sequence). The CDR3 spans 12 residues. CDR3 protein: CSARLTGEKLFF. The CDR3 DNA follows: TGCAGTGCTAGACTTACAGGGGAGAAACTGTTTTTT.

There are many counts of this clonotype. The chain carries TRBV6-5 and TRBJ1-5; weak D call: TRBD1 (6 bases). CDR1 and CDR2 (germline): MNHEY, SVGAGI. V lost 4 bases and J lost 1, with 14 bases in between. CDR3 length: 16 amino acids. CDR3 DNA sequence: TGTGCCAGCAGTTGGGAGGGGGGAAGGAGCAATCAGCCCCAGCATTTT. Translation: CASSWEGGRSNQPQHF.

This clonotype was seen ten or more times. The rearrangement uses TRBV12-3 or TRBV12-4 and TRBJ2-1; D gene uncertain. Trimming took 5 bases from V and 10 from J, leaving 9 bases between them. This CDR3 contains 11 residues. As DNA, the CDR3 is TGTGCCAGCAGTCAACGGACGGAGCAGTTCTTC. Amino acid sequence: CASSQRTEQFF.

This clonotype has at least ten counts. The chain recombines TRBV5-1 with TRBJ2-5, with D perhaps TRBD2 (5 bases). The V gene lost 6 bases and the J gene lost 1 base, with 16 bases spanning the gap. Germline V gives CDR1 SGHRS, CDR2 YFSETQ. The CDR3 consists of 15 residues. CDR3 coding DNA: TGCGCCAGCACCCTCACTCGGGGAGCCCAAGAGACCCAGTACTTC. It translates to CASTLTRGAQETQYF.